The 23 T cell receptor beta chains in this list originate from one sample, sequenced in a study of T cells in tuberculosis. Profiled with immunoSEQ multiplex PCR; TCRdb holds only in-frame clones, not every one. The sample shows 40,000 to 45,000 clones, about 95% of them seen only once. Sequences were obtained from PBMCs. Source of these receptors: a donor aged 10-29 years with latent tuberculosis or without tuberculosis infection. Some clones in this sample may be carry-over from other donors' samples.

The genes are TRBV27 and TRBJ1-2; 7 bases align to TRBD1. The CDR3 is 14 residues long. J lost 8 bases, V lost 3 bases, and 9 bases had no gene match. Germline V gene lookup returns CDR1 MNHEY and CDR2 SMNVEV (reference sequence). The CDR3 bases are TGTGCCAGCAGTTTTCTGACAGGGTCGAACGGCTACACCTTC. It is translated as CASSFLTGSNGYTF.

This sequence joins TRBV9 and TRBJ2-7; 11 nucleotides match TRBD2. V dropped 4 bases and J dropped 6; count of bases not matched to a gene: 9. From germline, CDR1 is SGDLS and CDR2 YYNGEE. This CDR3 region has 15 residues. The CDR3, as DNA: TGTGCCAGCAGCCCTATAGCGGGAGGGCCTCTCGAGCAGTACTTC. As protein: CASSPIAGGPLEQYF. The full variable domain, its missing parts supplied by reference TRBV9 and TRBJ2-7, is DSGVTQTPKHLITATGQRVTLRCSPRSGDLSVYWYQQSLDQGLQFLIQYYNGEERAKGNILERFSAQQFPDLHSELNLSSLELGDSALYFCASSPIAGGPLEQYFGPGTRLTVT.

This clone was recorded only once. The V gene is TRBV4-1, the J gene TRBJ2-7; D may be TRBD1 (6 bases). The CDR3 is 12 residues long. V was pared by 3 bases and J by 6 bases, with 9 bases between. Per the germline V gene, CDR1 is MGHRA and CDR2 is YSYEKL. The CDR3 region is CASSHGQTEQYF. The CDR3 nucleotides are TGCGCCAGCAGCCACGGACAGACCGAGCAGTACTTC.

The chain joins TRBV9 to TRBJ1-3; D unresolved. Germline CDR1 reads SGDLS; CDR2 reads YYNGEE. The CDR3 is 12 amino acids. Trimming removed 0 bases from V and 7 bases from J, with 5 bases in between. The CDR3 sequence is CASSVDGNTIYF. The DNA for the CDR3 is TGTGCCAGCAGCGTAGACGGGAACACCATATATTTT. The whole variable domain, filled in from reference TRBV9 and TRBJ1-3, reads DSGVTQTPKHLITATGQRVTLRCSPRSGDLSVYWYQQSLDQGLQFLIQYYNGEERAKGNILERFSAQQFPDLHSELNLSSLELGDSALYFCASSVDGNTIYFGEGSWLTVV.

The chain has TRBV19 and TRBJ1-1, with TRBD1 identical over 7 bases. The CDR3 is 12 residues long. Germline CDR1 is LNHDA and CDR2 is SQIVND (reference sequence). Unmatched junction bases numbered 4, after V lost 6 bases and J lost 6 bases. In DNA form, the CDR3 reads TGTGCCAGTAGGGGACAGAGCGCTGAAGCTTTCTTT. It translates to CASRGQSAEAFF.

The chain couples TRBV30 to TRBJ2-5; tentatively, D is TRBD2 (7 bases). V lost 5 bases and J lost 2, with 24 bases in between. The CDR3 runs 17 residues. CDR1 and CDR2 from the germline V gene are GTSNPN and SVGIG (reference sequence). Here the CDR3 reads CAWDEGGGGGWQETQYF. The CDR3 DNA reads as TGTGCCTGGGACGAAGGGGGGGGCGGGGGTTGGCAAGAGACCCAGTACTTC. The variable domain in full, completed from reference TRBV30 and TRBJ2-5, reads SQTIHQWPATLVQPVGSPLSLECTVEGTSNPNLYWYRQAAGRGLQLLFYSVGIGQISSEVPQNLSASRPQDRQFILSSKKLLLSDSGFYLCAWDEGGGGGWQETQYFGPGTRLLVL.

This rearrangement joins TRBV27 to TRBJ1-2; unclear D gene. The CDR3 loop spans 14 amino acids. Trimming pared 2 bases from V and 4 bases from J, leaving 11 bases between. The germline CDR1 and CDR2 sequences are MNHEY and SMNVEV (reference sequence). The CDR3, as DNA: TGTGCCAGCAGTTTACGTTCAACTGGCTATGGCTACACCTTC. This gives the protein CASSLRSTGYGYTF.

The rearrangement links TRBV18 to TRBJ1-4, with 9 bases aligning to TRBD1. The V and J ends lost 1 base and 5 bases, in that order; junction bases with no gene match: 14. Germline loops: CDR1 KGHSH, CDR2 LQKENI. CDR3 length: 19 residues. This CDR3 reads CASSPREWTGDVFNEKLFF. CDR3 coding DNA: TGTGCCAGCTCACCACGAGAATGGACAGGGGATGTTTTCAATGAAAAACTGTTTTTT.

The genes are TRBV10-2 and TRBJ2-7; TRBD2 is a possible D gene (5 bases). The CDR3 spans 14 residues. Trimming stripped 7 bases from V and 5 bases from J, with 18 bases between. CDR1 and CDR2 from the germline V gene are WSHSY and SAAADI. DNA for the CDR3: TGCGCCAGCATTGTGGACGCCCTCGGGGACGAGCAGTACTTC. Translated: CASIVDALGDEQYF.

The chain combines TRBV6-6 with TRBJ2-2; TRBD2 matches at 8 bases. The CDR3 runs 15 residues. The germline gives CDR1 MNHNY, CDR2 SVGAGI (reference sequence). V gave up 4 bases and J gave up 2 bases; unmatched junction bases: 3. The chain's CDR3 is CASSSLAGNTGELFF. The CDR3 region has the DNA TGTGCCAGCAGTTCGCTAGCGGGCAACACCGGGGAGCTGTTTTTT.

The V call is TRBV2, the J call TRBJ1-2, with TRBD1 matching 10 bases. This CDR3 contains 15 residues. V lost 10 bases and J lost 7; bases outside the gene matches: 15. Germline values: CDR1 SNHLY, CDR2 FYNNEI. The CDR3 sequence is CATAPRDRGFSGYTF. DNA for the CDR3: TGTGCCACCGCGCCCCGGGACAGGGGCTTTAGTGGCTACACCTTC.

The rearrangement links TRBV30 to TRBJ1-5; 8 nucleotides match TRBD1. CDR1 is GTSNPN and CDR2 is SVGIG in the germline V gene (reference sequence). The CDR3 is 13 amino acids. The ends lost 5 bases at V and 3 bases at J; junction bases unmatched: 3. CDR3 DNA sequence: TGTGCCTGGGCGACAGGGGTCAATCAGCCCCAGCATTTT. Translated, it gives CAWATGVNQPQHF.

V gene TRBV6-5 combines with J gene TRBJ2-7; 7 bases agree with TRBD2. The germline V gene has CDR1 MNHEY and CDR2 SVGAGI. This CDR3 comprises 14 residues. V was pared by 2 bases and J by 0 bases, with 1 base of the junction left unmatched. The CDR3: CASSYRGSSYEQYF. For the CDR3, the DNA is TGTGCCAGCAGTTACCGCGGGAGCTCCTACGAGCAGTACTTC.

V gene TRBV28 combines with J gene TRBJ1-3; 8 bases match TRBD1. CDR1 is MDHEN and CDR2 is SYDVKM in the germline V gene. The CDR3 runs to 14 residues. V trimming: 2 bases; J trimming: 8 bases; junction bases outside the gene matches: 5. As DNA, the CDR3 is TGTGCCAGCAGTTTAAGCCAGGGGGCTTACACCATATATTTT. Its protein is CASSLSQGAYTIYF.

The CDR3 region has the DNA TGTGCCAGCAGCTACCCCCGGGACCAGGGGAGCACAGATACGCAGTATTTT. Protein sequence: CASSYPRDQGSTDTQYF. This chain uses TRBV11-3 with TRBJ2-3, with D tentatively TRBD1 (6 bases). Trimming took off 4 bases at V and 0 bases at J, with 17 bases between the two ends. The CDR3 covers 17 residues. Germline CDR1 is SGHNT and CDR2 is YENEEA.

The chain has TRBV6-4 and TRBJ2-3; no clear D gene. This CDR3 region has 14 residues. V was pared by 5 bases and J by 6 bases, with 15 bases between. Germline CDR1 and CDR2: MRHNA and SNTAGT. The CDR3 DNA reads as TGTGCCAGCAGTTCTAATAGAGGTGGTGATACGCAGTATTTT. Translated, it gives CASSSNRGGDTQYF.

This clone was found once. The chain carries TRBV19 and TRBJ2-1; 7 nucleotides agree with TRBD2. Germline lookup yields CDR1 LNHDA and CDR2 SQIVND (reference sequence). This CDR3 is 12 amino acids long. V shed 1 base and J 12 bases; nucleotides not matched to a gene: 3. CDR3 sequence (DNA): TGTGCCAGTAGTATAGGCCTAGCGGTGCAGTTCTTC. It yields the protein CASSIGLAVQFF.

The V call is TRBV30, the J call TRBJ1-3; D remains ambiguous. Germline V gene lookup returns CDR1 GTSNPN and CDR2 SVGIG (reference sequence). This CDR3 is built from 11 residues. Trimming removed 6 bases from V and 11 bases from J, with 14 bases in between. The CDR3 sequence: CACSGGGSIYF. CDR3 coding DNA: TGTGCCTGTTCGGGCGGAGGTTCCATATATTTT.

The chain employs TRBV15 and TRBJ2-1; D is unresolved. CDR3 length: 17 residues. V was clipped by 1 base and J by 5 bases, with 18 bases between them. In germline, CDR1 is LNHNV, CDR2 YYDKDF (reference sequence). CDR3: CATSRGLLPGSNNEQFF. As DNA, the CDR3 is TGTGCCACCAGCAGAGGATTGTTACCCGGGTCCAACAATGAGCAGTTCTTC.

The J gene is TRBJ1-2, the V gene TRBV10-2, with 8 bases aligning to TRBD1. V lost 2 bases to trimming and J lost 4 bases; unmatched junction nucleotides: 9. Germline V gives CDR1 WSHSY, CDR2 SAAADI. This CDR3 region has 16 residues. The CDR3 DNA reads TGCGCCAGCAGTGAGCCTCAGGGGGCGGTGATCTATGGCTACACCTTC. This codes for CASSEPQGAVIYGYTF.

The chain recombines TRBV5-4 with TRBJ1-3; TRBD1 is a possible D gene (6 bases). Per the germline V gene, CDR1 is SGHNT and CDR2 is YYREEE (reference sequence). The V end lost 5 bases, the J end lost 1 base, and 13 bases lay between the germline ends. The CDR3 contains 15 residues. The CDR3, as DNA: TGTGCCAGCAGAACTGACAGGAGTTCTGGAAACACCATATATTTT. Translated: CASRTDRSSGNTIYF.

The chain recombines TRBV7-9 with TRBJ1-5, with 7 nucleotides matching TRBD1. V dropped 5 bases and J dropped 1; count of bases not matched to a gene: 5. This CDR3 spans 15 amino acids. Germline lookup yields CDR1 SEHNR and CDR2 FQNEAQ (reference sequence). CDR3 amino acids: CASSPGDSSNQPQHF. In nucleotides, the CDR3 is TGTGCCAGCAGCCCGGGGGACAGCAGCAATCAGCCCCAGCATTTT. Variable domain in full (rest from reference TRBV7-9 and TRBJ1-5): DTGVSQNPRHKITKRGQNVTFRCDPISEHNRLYWYRQTLGQGPEFLTYFQNEAQLEKSRLLSDRFSAERPKGSFSTLEIQRTEQGDSAMYLCASSPGDSSNQPQHFGDGTRLSIL.

The chain has TRBV27 and TRBJ2-7; TRBD2 matches at 12 bases. The ends lost 2 bases at V and 0 bases at J; junction bases unmatched: 11. CDR3 length: 19 residues. The V gene's germline CDR1 is MNHEY and CDR2 SMNVEV (reference sequence). The CDR3 reads CASSLGRPGTSGFSYEQYF. The CDR3 DNA sequence: TGTGCCAGCAGTTTAGGCAGGCCCGGGACTAGCGGGTTCTCCTACGAGCAGTACTTC.